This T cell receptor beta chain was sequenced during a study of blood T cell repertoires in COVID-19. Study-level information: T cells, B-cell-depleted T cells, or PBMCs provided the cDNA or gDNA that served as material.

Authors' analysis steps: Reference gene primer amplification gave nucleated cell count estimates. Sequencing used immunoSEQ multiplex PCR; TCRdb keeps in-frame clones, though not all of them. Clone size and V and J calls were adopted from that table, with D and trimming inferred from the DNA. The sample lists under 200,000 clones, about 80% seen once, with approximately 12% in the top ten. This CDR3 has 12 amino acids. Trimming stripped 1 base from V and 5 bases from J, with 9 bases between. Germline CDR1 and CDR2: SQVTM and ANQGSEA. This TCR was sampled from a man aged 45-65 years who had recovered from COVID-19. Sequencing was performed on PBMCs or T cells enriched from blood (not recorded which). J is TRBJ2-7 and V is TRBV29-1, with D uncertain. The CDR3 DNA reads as TGCAGCGTTGAAGGGGTCCGGGACGAGCAGTACTTC. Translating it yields CSVEGVRDEQYF.